This T cell receptor (beta chain) was identified in a study of technical replicates of blood from a few donors. Generated by immunoSEQ multiplex PCR, the TCRdb table keeps only in-frame clones and is missing some. The table lists some 77,000 clones, approximately 83% of them singletons. This CDR3 is 20 amino acids long. Germline V gene data show CDR1 as MGHRA and CDR2 as YSYEKL. The germline V and J ends were trimmed by 0 bases and 0 bases, with 23 bases remaining between them. Sequencing used PBMCs. The receptor comes from a human donor in good health. Some clones in this sample may be carry-over from other donors' samples. V and J are TRBV4-1 and TRBJ1-2; TRBD1 is a possible D gene (5 bases). CDR3: CASSQDIPLGGIRANYGYTF. CDR3 DNA sequence: TGCGCCAGCAGCCAAGACATTCCTCTGGGGGGGATCCGAGCTAACTATGGCTACACCTTC.